The 30 T cell receptor beta chains below all came from one sample that was sequenced in a study of cytomegalovirus exposure and HLA in healthy donors. With 60 Vbeta and 13 Jbeta primers, the PCR was carried out. TCRdb's copy holds only in-frame clones and misses some; the assay was immunoSEQ multiplex PCR. The sample shows about 67,000 clones, 60% to 80% of them seen only once. Sequencing was done on a sample of PBMCs. These TCRs come from a man between 60 and 70 years old in good health and CMV-seropositive.

The V call is TRBV19, the J call TRBJ1-6; 9 positions match TRBD1. The CDR3 runs to 15 residues. V was clipped by 9 bases and J by 7 bases; unmatched bases: 10. Germline loops: CDR1 LNHDA, CDR2 SQIVND (reference sequence). CDR3 sequence: CASKPGQGPNSPLHF. Here the CDR3 DNA reads TGTGCCAGCAAACCGGGACAGGGACCAAATTCACCCCTCCACTTT. The whole variable domain, remainder taken from reference TRBV19 and TRBJ1-6, is DGGITQSPKYLFRKEGQNVTLSCEQNLNHDAMYWYRQDPGQGLRLIYYSQIVNDFQKGDIAEGYSVSREKKESFPLTVTSAQKNPTAFYLCASKPGQGPNSPLHFGNGTRLTVT.

Written as DNA, the CDR3 is TGTGCCAGCAGGGGGCTAGGGGCGAACCAAGAGACCCAGTACTTC. This translates into CASRGLGANQETQYF. The chain joins TRBV6-1 to TRBJ2-5; a possible D gene is TRBD1 (5 bases). The V end was cut by 6 bases, the J end by 0 bases, with 14 bases between. Germline V gene lookup returns CDR1 MNHNS and CDR2 SASEGT. This CDR3 contains 15 residues.

The chain combines TRBV7-9 with TRBJ1-5, with TRBD1 matching 8 bases. Germline V gene lookup returns CDR1 SEHNR and CDR2 FQNEAQ (reference sequence). V was pared by 7 bases and J by 4 bases, with 6 bases of the junction left unmatched. This CDR3 is built from 14 residues. The CDR3 nucleotides read TGTGCCAGCACAGGGGGCGAGGGGAATCAGCCCCAGCATTTT. The encoded protein is CASTGGEGNQPQHF. Based on the CDR3 plus reference TRBV7-9 and TRBJ1-5, the full variable domain is DTGVSQNPRHKITKRGQNVTFRCDPISEHNRLYWYRQTLGQGPEFLTYFQNEAQLEKSRLLSDRFSAERPKGSFSTLEIQRTEQGDSAMYLCASTGGEGNQPQHFGDGTRLSIL.

This chain connects TRBV27 to TRBJ2-7; TRBD1 is a possible D gene (6 bases). Trimming removed 5 bases from V and 3 bases from J, with 17 bases in between. Germline assignment: CDR1 MNHEY and CDR2 SMNVEV (reference sequence). This CDR3 is 15 amino acids long. CDR3 DNA: TGTGCCAGCAGTCCGTCGTCAGGGGCTATCTACGAGCAGTACTTC. Amino acids: CASSPSSGAIYEQYF.

This sequence joins TRBV6-1 and TRBJ1-4; TRBD1 aligns across 9 bases. This CDR3 spans 17 amino acids. Germline-derived CDR1 and CDR2 are MNHNS and SASEGT. V dropped 0 bases and J dropped 8; count of bases not matched to a gene: 10. Here the CDR3 DNA reads TGTGCCAGCAGTGAAGCGCTGGGACAGGGCGGAAAGGAAAAACTGTTTTTT. It translates to CASSEALGQGGKEKLFF.

This clone was counted a single time. Here the CDR3 DNA reads TGTGCCAGCAGTTACTCGATGGAGGCCTATGGCTACACCTTC. Its translation: CASSYSMEAYGYTF. This rearrangement joins TRBV6-5 to TRBJ1-2; the D is unclear. Germline assignment: CDR1 MNHEY and CDR2 SVGAGI. V lost 0 bases to trimming and J lost 4 bases, with 9 bases between them. The CDR3 contains 14 residues.

The rearrangement links TRBV11-3 to TRBJ2-1; 8 nucleotides match TRBD2. The CDR3 has 14 residues. The junction had 1 base not matched to a gene; V was cut back by 1 base and J by 5 bases. The germline V gene has CDR1 SGHNT and CDR2 YENEEA. The CDR3 bases are TGTGCCAGCAGCTTAGGGCGGGGGGACAATGAGCAGTTCTTC. It is translated as CASSLGRGDNEQFF.

J is TRBJ2-4 and V is TRBV5-5, with 7 bases matching TRBD1. V trimming: 4 bases; J trimming: 6 bases; junction bases outside the gene matches: 10. The V gene's germline CDR1 is SGHKS and CDR2 YYEKEE (reference sequence). The CDR3 extends over 15 amino acids. CDR3: CASSPYPGTANIQYF. In DNA form, the CDR3 reads TGTGCCAGCAGCCCGTATCCCGGGACAGCAAACATTCAGTACTTC.

This chain links TRBV5-1 with TRBJ2-1; 8 bases map to TRBD2. The CDR3 contains 18 residues. The trim removed 0 bases at V and 10 bases at J, leaving 18 bases unmatched. Germline V gene lookup returns CDR1 SGHRS and CDR2 YFSETQ. Here the CDR3 reads CASSLEAGGGGLQSEQFF. The CDR3 nucleotides read TGCGCCAGCAGCTTGGAGGCGGGGGGCGGGGGGCTTCAATCGGAGCAGTTCTTC.

The gene calls are TRBV2 and TRBJ1-5; a weak D match, TRBD1 (6 bases). The CDR3 is 13 residues long. Looked up from germline, CDR1 is SNHLY and CDR2 is FYNNEI. V lost 10 bases and J 4 bases, leaving 14 bases between the germline ends. The CDR3: CATSTGLNQPQHF. CDR3 DNA: TGTGCCACCTCTACAGGGTTAAATCAGCCCCAGCATTTT.

The rearrangement joins TRBV6-6 to TRBJ1-5; 8 bases match TRBD1. The V segment lost 5 bases and the J segment 7 bases; nucleotides outside the gene matches: 7. Germline V gene lookup returns CDR1 MNHNY and CDR2 SVGAGI (reference sequence). The CDR3 consists of 14 residues. CDR3 protein: CASSTDRAGQPQHF. In nucleotides, the CDR3 is TGTGCCAGCAGTACGGACAGGGCGGGCCAGCCCCAGCATTTT.

The chain combines TRBV7-8 with TRBJ1-3; 7 positions match TRBD1. There are 15 residues in the CDR3. Losses at the gene ends were 4 bases for V and 1 base for J; bases not matched to a gene: 4. Germline V gene data show CDR1 as SGHVS and CDR2 as FQNEAQ. CDR3 sequence reads: CASSSDRASGNTIYF. CDR3 coding DNA: TGTGCCAGCAGCTCTGACAGGGCTTCTGGAAACACCATATATTTT.

The J gene is TRBJ2-1, the V gene TRBV5-1, with a possible D match to TRBD2 (7 bases). The CDR3 runs to 14 residues. Trimming pared 5 bases from V and 6 bases from J, leaving 15 bases between. Germline assignment: CDR1 SGHRS and CDR2 YFSETQ. The CDR3 here is CASRGGTPSNEQFF. CDR3 DNA sequence: TGCGCCAGCAGGGGGGGGACACCTAGCAATGAGCAGTTCTTC.

This clone was detected only once. The chain employs TRBV6-5 and TRBJ1-2; TRBD1 is a possible D gene (5 bases). The ends were cut back, 7 bases at V and 3 bases at J, with 9 bases in the middle. The germline CDR1 and CDR2 sequences are MNHEY and SVGAGI. CDR3 length equals 12 residues. For the CDR3, the DNA is TGTGCCAGCACTAGGGGCGACTATGGCTACACCTTC. Its translation: CASTRGDYGYTF.

The chain uses TRBV7-2 and TRBJ1-1; 7 bases align to TRBD1. Germline trimming cut 1 base from V and 0 bases from J; bases unmatched to any gene: 5. The germline V gene encodes CDR1 SGHTA and CDR2 FQGNSA. The CDR3 extends over 16 amino acids. Written as DNA, the CDR3 is TGTGCCAGCAGCTTAGGTCCGGGACAGCTGAACACTGAAGCTTTCTTT. Protein sequence: CASSLGPGQLNTEAFF.

This chain links TRBV10-1 with TRBJ2-1, with D tentatively TRBD2 (6 bases). CDR1 is WNHNN and CDR2 is SYGVQD in the germline V gene (reference sequence). This CDR3 comprises 14 residues. The V end lost 11 bases, the J end lost 0 bases, and 14 bases lay between the germline ends. CDR3 sequence reads: CAVPGLSSYNEQFF. The CDR3 DNA reads TGCGCCGTTCCGGGACTCAGCTCCTACAATGAGCAGTTCTTC.

As to this clone: Germline is not matched at one junction end, which may reflect a read error. The chain recombines TRBV19 with TRBJ1-4; 8 nucleotides agree with TRBD1. The CDR3 extends over 14 amino acids. CDR1 and CDR2 (germline): LNHDA, SQIVND (reference sequence). In DNA, the CDR3 is TGTGCCAGTAGTATTGTACGGCAGGGGGCAAAACCGTTTTTT. Translated: CASSIVRQGAKPFF.

The rearrangement uses TRBV29-1 and TRBJ1-1, with 8 nucleotides matching TRBD1. CDR3 length: 14 residues. Germline V gene data show CDR1 as SQVTM and CDR2 as ANQGSEA. V shed 4 bases and J 3 bases; nucleotides not matched to a gene: 7. The CDR3 DNA sequence: TGCAGCGTTGGACAGGGGAGGGTGTACACTGAAGCTTTCTTT. This translates into CSVGQGRVYTEAFF. The variable domain in full, completed from reference TRBV29-1 and TRBJ1-1, reads SAVISQKPSRDICQRGTSLTIQCQVDSQVTMMFWYRQQPGQSLTLIATANQGSEATYESGFVIDKFPISRPNLTFSTLTVSNMSPEDSSIYLCSVGQGRVYTEAFFGQGTRLTVV.

This rearrangement joins TRBV9 to TRBJ2-2; the D is unclear. The V gene's germline CDR1 is SGDLS and CDR2 YYNGEE. The CDR3 consists of 17 residues. Trimming removed 0 bases from V and 0 bases from J, with 12 bases in between. In DNA, the CDR3 is TGTGCCAGCAGCGTAGTTTCGTCCTCCGCGAACACCGGGGAGCTGTTTTTT. Its translation is CASSVVSSSANTGELFF.

V usage is TRBV29-1 and J usage is TRBJ1-2; the D is unclear. V lost 7 bases to trimming and J lost 6 bases, with 18 bases between them. Germline values: CDR1 SQVTM, CDR2 ANQGSEA. This CDR3 region has 13 residues. CDR3 nucleotides: TGCAGCGCCCGGGATCCTGGGCCCCATGGCTACACCTTC. Encoded protein: CSARDPGPHGYTF.

In this sample, this clone turned up a few times. The chain couples TRBV19 to TRBJ2-5, with TRBD1 identical over 9 bases. The CDR3 runs to 13 residues. The V and J ends lost 9 bases and 7 bases, in that order; junction bases with no gene match: 9. The germline CDR1 and CDR2 sequences are LNHDA and SQIVND (reference sequence). Written as DNA, the CDR3 is TGTGCCAGCATGGACAGGGGTCAGGGGACCCAGTACTTC. It yields the protein CASMDRGQGTQYF.

Turning to this clone: The germline gene is not matched at one end of the junction; a read error may be the cause. This chain connects TRBV9 to TRBJ1-1; perhaps TRBD1 as D (6 bases). This CDR3 is 19 amino acids long. The germline CDR1 and CDR2 sequences are SGDLS and YYNGEE. In DNA, the CDR3 is TGTGCCAGCAGCACCCATAGGCCCGGGGGGCCTGTCATGAACACTGAAGTTTTCTTT. It yields the protein CASSTHRPGGPVMNTEVFF.

The chain couples TRBV7-6 to TRBJ2-1; 11 bases fit TRBD2. Germline values: CDR1 SGHVS, CDR2 FNYEAQ. The CDR3 loop spans 17 amino acids. After removal of 5 bases from V and 7 bases from J, the junction contained 13 bases not matched to a gene. As DNA, the CDR3 is TGTGCCAGCAGCCACCCCACGACTAGCGGGGCAAAGAATGAGCAGTTCTTC. Residues: CASSHPTTSGAKNEQFF.

The V and J genes are TRBV2 and TRBJ2-5, with 14 positions matching TRBD2. The germline gives CDR1 SNHLY, CDR2 FYNNEI. The CDR3 is 17 amino acids. With 6 bases clipped from V and 5 bases from J, the junction kept 11 bases outside the gene matches. The DNA of the CDR3 is TGTGCCAGCAGCGCCGGGACTAGCGGGAGATATGTGGAGACCCAGTACTTC. Its protein is CASSAGTSGRYVETQYF. The full variable domain, completed using reference TRBV2 and TRBJ2-5, is EPEVTQTPSHQVTQMGQEVILRCVPISNHLYFYWYRQILGQKVEFLVSFYNNEISEKSEIFDDQFSVERPDGSNFTLKIRSTKLEDSAMYFCASSAGTSGRYVETQYFGPGTRLLVL.

The gene calls are TRBV15 and TRBJ1-4; tentative D call: TRBD1 (5 bases). CDR3 length: 14 residues. V lost 1 base to trimming and J lost 6 bases, with 9 bases between them. Germline-derived CDR1 and CDR2 are LNHNV and YYDKDF (reference sequence). CDR3 sequence (DNA): TGTGCCACCAGCAGAGGGGGCCTGTATGAAAAACTGTTTTTT. The encoded protein is CATSRGGLYEKLFF.

The genes are TRBV21-1 and TRBJ2-7; TRBD2 is the table's D call and was not checked against the DNA. TRBV21-1 is termed a pseudogene. There are 14 residues in the CDR3. The CDR3 reads CASTPWSSAYEQYF. As DNA, the CDR3 is TGTGCCAGCACCCCTTGGAGCAGTGCCTACGAGCAGTACTTC.

V and J are TRBV5-1 and TRBJ2-5, with D tentatively TRBD1 (5 bases). With 0 bases removed from V and 2 bases from J, the gap between germline ends came to 11 bases. Germline CDR1 SGHRS, CDR2 YFSETQ. The CDR3 covers 15 residues. The CDR3 nucleotides read TGCGCCAGCAGCTTGGCCGACAGCAGACAAGAGACCCAGTACTTC. Protein: CASSLADSRQETQYF.

This chain connects TRBV29-1 to TRBJ1-5; D gene ambiguous. V lost 7 bases and J 7 bases, leaving 23 bases between the germline ends. Germline assignment: CDR1 SQVTM and CDR2 ANQGSEA. This CDR3 comprises 15 residues. CDR3 in DNA: TGCAGCGCCACTCTTAGTGGGAGCCGAGGACAGCCCCAGCATTTT. Its translation is CSATLSGSRGQPQHF.

This rearrangement joins TRBV2 to TRBJ2-3, with D possibly TRBD1 on 5 matching bases. This CDR3 contains 13 residues. Germline V CDR1 and CDR2: SNHLY, FYNNEI. Trimming removed 6 bases from V and 4 bases from J, with 11 bases in between. CDR3 coding DNA: TGTGCCAGCAGCCCCCAGGGATCAGATACGCAGTATTTT. Translated: CASSPQGSDTQYF.

This chain connects TRBV19 to TRBJ1-5; perhaps TRBD1 as D (6 bases). The CDR3 is 14 residues long. V lost 4 bases, J lost 4 bases, and 11 bases lay in between. The V gene's germline CDR1 is LNHDA and CDR2 SQIVND (reference sequence). DNA for the CDR3: TGTGCCAGTAGTACAGGACAGACTAATCAGCCCCAGCATTTT. Translation: CASSTGQTNQPQHF.